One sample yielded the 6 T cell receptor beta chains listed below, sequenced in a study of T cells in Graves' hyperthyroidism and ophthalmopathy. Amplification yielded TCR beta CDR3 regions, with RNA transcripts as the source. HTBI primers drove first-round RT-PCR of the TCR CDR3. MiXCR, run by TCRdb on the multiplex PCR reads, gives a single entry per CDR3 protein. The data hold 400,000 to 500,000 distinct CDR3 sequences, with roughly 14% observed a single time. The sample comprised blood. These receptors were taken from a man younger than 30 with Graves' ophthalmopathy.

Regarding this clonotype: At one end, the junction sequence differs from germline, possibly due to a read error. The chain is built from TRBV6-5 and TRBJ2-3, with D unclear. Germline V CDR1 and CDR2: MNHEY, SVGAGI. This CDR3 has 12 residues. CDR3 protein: CAGSFTADTQYF. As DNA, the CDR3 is TGTGCCGGCAGTTTTACGGCGGATACGCAGTATTTT.

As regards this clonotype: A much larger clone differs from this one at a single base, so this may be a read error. In nucleotides, the CDR3 is TGTGCCTGCACCAGAAGGTCAGGACCCTGGGGGACAGATACGCAGTATTTT. As protein: CACTRRSGPWGTDTQYF. J is TRBJ2-3 and V is TRBV2, with D possibly being TRBD1 or TRBD2 (5 bases each). The CDR3 is 17 residues long. The germline V gene has CDR1 SNHLY and CDR2 FYNNEI. Trimming took 11 bases from V and 3 from J, leaving 27 bases between them.

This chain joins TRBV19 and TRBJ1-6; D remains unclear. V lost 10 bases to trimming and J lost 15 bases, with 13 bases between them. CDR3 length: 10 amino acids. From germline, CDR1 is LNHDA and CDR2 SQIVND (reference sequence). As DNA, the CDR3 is TGTGCCAATACCAGTCTAGACCTCCACTTT. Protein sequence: CANTSLDLHF. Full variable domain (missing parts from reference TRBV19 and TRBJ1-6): DGGITQSPKYLFRKEGQNVTLSCEQNLNHDAMYWYRQDPGQGLRLIYYSQIVNDFQKGDIAEGYSVSREKKESFPLTVTSAQKNPTAFYLCANTSLDLHFGNGTRLTVT.

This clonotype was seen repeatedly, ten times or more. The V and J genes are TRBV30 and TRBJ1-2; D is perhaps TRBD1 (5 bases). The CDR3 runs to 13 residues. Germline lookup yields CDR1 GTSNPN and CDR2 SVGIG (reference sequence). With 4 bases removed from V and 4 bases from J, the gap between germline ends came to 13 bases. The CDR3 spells CAWTDWGVYGYTF. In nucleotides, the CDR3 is TGTGCCTGGACCGACTGGGGGGTCTATGGCTACACCTTC.

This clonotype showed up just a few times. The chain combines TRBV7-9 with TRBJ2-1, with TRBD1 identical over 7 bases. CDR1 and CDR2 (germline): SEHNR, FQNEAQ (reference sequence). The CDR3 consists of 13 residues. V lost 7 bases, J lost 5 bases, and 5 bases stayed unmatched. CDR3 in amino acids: CASTKDRNNEQFF. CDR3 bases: TGTGCCAGCACCAAGGACAGGAACAATGAGCAGTTCTTC.

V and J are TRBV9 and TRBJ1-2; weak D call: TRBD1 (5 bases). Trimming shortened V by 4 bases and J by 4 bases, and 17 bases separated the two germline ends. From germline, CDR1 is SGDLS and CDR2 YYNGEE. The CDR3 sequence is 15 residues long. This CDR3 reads CASSPGTLETYGYTF. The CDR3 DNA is TGTGCCAGCAGCCCCGGGACCCTTGAAACCTATGGCTACACCTTC.